This T cell receptor beta chain was identified during a study of blood T cell repertoires in COVID-19. Study at large: The United States, Italy and Spain provided the acute and convalescent COVID-19 samples.

Living in about two dozen US areas, the participants were between 18 and 89 years of age. Donors were grouped by their self-reported clinical history. The recovered donors of Cohort 3 showed two negative PCRs, clearance, or symptom resolution. The data were produced by immunoSEQ multiplex PCR, yet TCRdb's version contains in-frame clones alone and is incomplete. The data contain 300,000 to 350,000 clones, approximately 88% of them singletons. The length of the CDR3 is 16 residues. Trimming took off 1 base at V and 4 bases at J, with 14 bases between the two ends. The germline V gene encodes CDR1 MDHEN and CDR2 SYDVKM. The count of this clone is one.

The chain has TRBV28 and TRBJ2-1, with TRBD2 as a possible D gene (5 bases). Sequencing used PBMCs or T cells enriched from blood (not recorded which). The TCR originated in a man aged 25 to 45 who had recovered from COVID-19. CDR3 coding DNA: TGTGCCAGCAGTTTATTGGGCGGGCACCCGTACAATGAGCAGTTCTTC. It is translated as CASSLLGGHPYNEQFF.